This record looks at one TCR beta chain sequence and its context. The length of the CDR3 is 16 residues. V was clipped by 5 bases and J by 0 bases, with 15 bases between them. In germline, CDR1 is MGHDK, CDR2 SYGVNS. As originally analysed: Amplified reference gene primers provided the basis for estimating nucleated cell counts. TCRdb's copy holds only in-frame clones and misses some; the assay was immunoSEQ multiplex PCR. From that table come the V and J calls and clone size; the DNA was used to work out D and trimming. The sample holds hundreds of thousands of clones; around 85% are singletons and the top ten take roughly 7.8%. These data originate in a study of blood T cell repertoires in COVID-19. Overall study context: The United States, Italy and Spain supplied acute and convalescent COVID-19 samples. From T cells, B-cell-depleted T cells, or PBMCs came the material, which was cDNA or gDNA.

Sequencing input: peripheral blood. This receptor was taken from a human donor in a cohort sampled during active COVID-19. The chain uses TRBV25-1 and TRBJ2-3, with a weak D call TRBD2 (6 bases). The CDR3 DNA sequence: TGTGCCAGCAGTAAGGCCGGCGGGGCTAGCACAGATACGCAGTATTTT. Its protein product is CASSKAGGASTDTQYF.